This T cell receptor (beta chain) derives from a study of regulatory T cells in long-lasting Graves disease. In this sample, this clonotype turned up a few times. As to time point: persistent/refractory GD, antithyroid drugs over 5 years with positive TRAb. PBMC-extracted RNA yielded the TCR library. For TCR beta, libraries came from iRepertoire HTBI primers and Arm-PCR of CDR3 regions. Original methodology: Overall, samples carried approximately 60 TRBV and 15 or so TRBJ segments. TCRdb used MiXCR to reprocess the multiplex PCR reads, holding one entry per CDR3 protein. TCRdb assigned the V and J calls; the authors' analysis was not used. Among 350,000 to 500,000 distinct CDR3 sequences listed, roughly a fifth were seen once. CDR1 and CDR2 from the germline V gene are SGHVS and FNYEAQ. The CDR3 loop spans 15 amino acids. Deletions cut 1 base from V and 1 base from J, with 10 bases between.

The rearrangement joins TRBV7-6 to TRBJ2-5; D possibly corresponds to TRBD1 (6 bases). The clonotype comes from a female donor with Graves disease. Material: peripheral blood mononuclear cells (PBMCs), obtained when the disease was refractory, from a patient treated with antithyroid drugs. The DNA of the CDR3 is TGTGCCAGCAGCTTAGGAGGCAGGGGCCAAGAGACCCAGTACTTC. Its translation: CASSLGGRGQETQYF. Variable domain in full (rest from reference TRBV7-6 and TRBJ2-5): GAGVSQSPRYKVTKRGQDVALRCDPISGHVSLYWYRQALGQGPEFLTYFNYEAQQDKSGLPNDRFSAERPEGSISTLTIQRTEQRDSAMYRCASSLGGRGQETQYFGPGTRLLVL.